Described below is a single TCR beta chain sequence and its context. This clone has a handful of counts. Its antigen specificity is not known. Base-call qualities are not available, and no considerably larger clone is one nucleotide away. Reading the germline V gene (reference sequence) gives CDR1 LNHDA and CDR2 SQIVND. Its CDR3 holds 14 amino acids, cysteine through phenylalanine. The sequence is cut down to CDR3 DNA, 42 bases in frame from base 1. Germline trimming: 9 bases from V, 6 bases from J; junction bases outside gene matches: 11. This sample stems from a study of cytomegalovirus exposure and HLA in healthy donors (dated by TCRdb to about 2017). A note on the overall study: An earlier analysis of roughly 610 of the donors reported over 250 Gb of sequence data and 117 million unique TCR beta sequences obtained from about 179 million T cells. Roughly 300 gigabases of sequencing data and 70 million to 100 million unique TCR sequences were included in an early release covering about 700 HLA-typed donors. Among the roughly 390 genotyped donors, approximately 76% belonged to the genetic ancestry cluster associated with self-reported Caucasian donors. The study was designed to test whether signatures of past pathogen exposure could be identified by cataloging public T cell receptors. The study used immunosequencing to profile the T cell repertoires of approximately 690 subjects and linked those repertoires to cytomegalovirus serostatus. Besides the first cohort of more than 650 subjects, a separate validation cohort made up of 120 different subjects was used. To predict cytomegalovirus infection status, the study combined high-throughput TCR immunosequencing, statistical association of individual TCRs with disease status, and machine learning. In a later analysis, previously published TCR beta repertoires from 550 to 700 donors were re-analyzed and high-resolution HLA genotyping was added so that TCR occurrence patterns could be studied. The later analysis used no new phenotypic data to find candidate immune exposures, relying instead on TCR beta sequences and their occurrence across donors. An earlier analysis of roughly 600 of the donors used high-throughput TCR beta sequencing to judge whether each TCR beta V gene segment behaved as functional or pseudogenic. Donor age, sex, ethnicity and CMV serostatus were compiled together with the repertoire data. A later genetic analysis took genome-wide SNP genotypes for about 60% of the roughly 670 donors and used that subset as a discovery cohort. All discovery cohort repertoires had been generated using a single sequencing platform. Both class I and class II loci were covered by HLA typing, at four-digit resolution. The number of typed donors differed by locus: 629-630 for A, B, C, DRB1 and DQB1; 500 to 550 for DQA1; approximately 610 for DPA1; and about 450 for DPB1. Several DR-DQ haplotypes were handled as single units for association and clustering because linkage in the cohort was strong. Among about 400 genotyped donors of the cohort, an average of about 240,000 unique TCR beta nucleotide sequences was sequenced per donor, of which approximately 19% were non-productive.

Results the study describes overall, beyond this receptor: The sequencing pipeline was judged likely to have produced a cluster of highly shared sequence variants as a technical artifact. According to a later analysis, parvovirus B19, influenza, CMV and Epstein-Barr virus appeared linked to several top co-occurrence clusters. For the cohort, immune exposure information was limited to CMV serostatus. The authors suggested that the approach could potentially be extended to other disease states and immunological phenotypes. The presence/absence analyses assumed that sequencing depth was roughly uniform across donors, and that assumption may not be true. In an earlier analysis of some 640 of the donors, most TCR beta V segments were observed in productive rearrangements about 87% or about 30% of the time, broadly matching IMGT annotations. According to a later analysis, TCR association rates differed among HLA loci, with DRB1 alleles showing the most associated TCRs and HLA-C alleles showing the fewest. In a later analysis, HLA-associated TCR beta chains were found to be more clonally expanded and to have lower generation probabilities than equally common non-associated chains. In a later analysis, most CMV-associated TCR beta chains were found to appear HLA-restricted, with HLA associations seemingly driven largely by CMV exposure. A later genetic analysis reported fewer N-insertions in productive TCRs among donors in an Asian-associated ancestry cluster than the roughly 670-donor mean. A total of fewer than 200 TCR beta chains were listed by the study as associated with cytomegalovirus. A further reported finding was that TCR beta sequences accurately predicted the HLA-A and HLA-B alleles for most subjects in the first cohort. A later analysis associated 15,000 to 20,000 TCR beta sequences with specific HLA alleles at a false discovery rate of 0.05. Some IMGT-functional V segments, including TRBV6-2 and TRBV6-3, could not be told apart with the 87-base-pair reads, so those segments were excluded. Most TCR sequences were observed very rarely across donors, whereas some public TCRs were present in many individuals. Only TCR beta chains were sequenced in this cohort, and the absence of alpha or paired-chain data limited detectable features. The classifier was reported to diagnose cytomegalovirus status with high specificity and sensitivity in both the original cohort and the validation cohort. Fewer than 20 rarely observed V segments, including chromosome 9 orphons, were excluded from the earlier analysis of just under 600 of the donors because counts were too low. Because some donors lacked HLA typing at each locus, the association tests relied only on the typed subset. When HLA alleles, especially DR and DQ, strongly co-occurred, TCR associations were difficult to assign to individual alleles. In vitro tests confirmed that a few of the cytomegalovirus-associated TCR beta chains recognize cytomegalovirus antigens. Linkage disequilibrium might explain the correlated functional status among segregating V segments, but an unknown experimental factor could not be excluded. An association between a missense DCLRE1C variant and V-gene and J-gene trimming of TCR beta chains was found in a later genetic analysis and replicated in an independent cohort.

The cohort comprised fewer than 700 healthy bone marrow donors. Cohort members were all nominally healthy when sampled, although unrecorded immune exposures were likely present. The donor tested CMV seronegative, placing the donor among the 352 seronegative members of the cohort. Every donor gave a peripheral blood sample, and the peripheral blood mononuclear cells from that sample were used for TCR beta sequencing. Genomic DNA was extracted from the blood cell samples with the Qiagen DNeasy Blood Extraction Kit. The library was obtained by the immunoSEQ multiplex PCR assay. For the multiplex PCR, a mixture combining 60 forward primers for TCR Vbeta segments and 13 reverse primers for TCR Jbeta segments was used. The CDR3 region of rearranged TCR beta genes was amplified from genomic DNA with a multiplex PCR assay. The amplified TCR beta libraries were sequenced on the Illumina HiSeq System as 87-base-pair reads. Regarding the original processing steps: In a later analysis, tens of millions of unique TCR beta chains were counted across the 650 to 750 repertoires, and approximately 11 million of these chains were shared by at least two donors. Raw reads were error-corrected and collapsed into unique sequences by a nearest-neighbor algorithm in which closely related sequences were merged to remove PCR and sequencing errors. To assign V, D and J gene segments, CDR3 sequences were aligned to IMGT reference sequences. For a sequence to be retained, a match of at least six nucleotides was required to both a V gene segment and a J gene segment. A rearrangement was called productive if the CDR3 had no stop codons and remained in frame with V and J, and every other rearrangement was called non-productive. Following IMGT convention, CDR3 was defined as the stretch from the second conserved V-encoded cysteine to the conserved J-encoded phenylalanine. The earlier analysis of approximately 500 of the donors excluded sequences that lacked an unambiguous match to a single V gene segment. An earlier analysis of a few hundred of the donors classified V segments as functional when productive rearrangements were above 56.7% and as segregating when the standard deviation between donors was above 5%. A statistical classification framework was developed to diagnose cytomegalovirus status using the catalog of TCR beta chain sequences. In a later analysis, V and J genes were assigned by comparing TCR nucleotide sequences against IMGT/GENE-DB human TR gene sequences. The TCRdist pipeline was used in a later analysis to assign CDR3 sequences and most-parsimonious VDJ recombination scenarios. In a later analysis, each TCR beta chain was defined by its CDR3 amino acid sequence together with its V-gene family, and reads without a unique V-gene family were excluded. A later analysis removed 592 highly shared, low-generation-probability nucleotide sequences to deal with suspected cross-contamination and a sequencing artifact. For each public chain, a later analysis derived a clonal expansion index from normalized ranks of inferred template counts within each repertoire. Generation probabilities in a later analysis came from a VDJ recombination model fitted to out-of-frame rearrangements, and those results were checked against IGoR. A later analysis scored TCR-TCR, TCR-HLA and TCR-CMV co-occurrence with hypergeometric tests, applying a repertoire-size bias correction to TCR pairs. In a later analysis, false discovery rates were estimated by permuting HLA or CMV assignments 20 times. In a later analysis, co-occurring TCRs were grouped using DBSCAN, and TCRdist sequence similarity was added for clustering within HLA-allele-positive subsets. Co-occurrence clustering excluded repertoires with fewer than 30,000 or more than 120,000 public chains, plus five with anomalous nucleotide sharing. Imported from immuneACCESS, the table was reduced by TCRdb to in-frame sequences with V and J called. These copies leave out some clones; in studies compared against another copy, an unresolved V gene accounts for under half, and the cause of the remainder is not known. That table is the source of V, J and clone size, and D and trimming were worked out from the DNA. In all, the sample holds fewer than 200,000 clones, and 70% to 90% of those were seen once. Jointly, the top ten make up 0.8% to 1% of the sample.

The chain is assembled from TRBV19 and TRBJ2-3; 8 central bases correspond to TRBD1. The sample taken for sequencing was PBMCs. This sequence originates from a woman younger than 45 in good health and CMV-seronegative. The CDR3 is CASWGTGPPDTQYF. In nucleotides, the sequence is TGTGCCAGCTGGGGGACAGGCCCACCCGATACGCAGTATTTT. The full variable domain, with segments outside the CDR3 supplied by the reference TRBV19 and TRBJ2-3 proteins, appears as DGGITQSPKYLFRKEGQNVTLSCEQNLNHDAMYWYRQDPGQGLRLIYYSQIVNDFQKGDIAEGYSVSREKKESFPLTVTSAQKNPTAFYLCASWGTGPPDTQYFGPGTRLTVL.